The 8 T cell receptor beta chains listed next were all sequenced from one sample in a study of blood T cell repertoires in COVID-19. The assay was immunoSEQ multiplex PCR, and TCRdb's table has in-frame clones only and misses some. This sample has 200,000 to 250,000 clones, with approximately 85% found just once. The sequenced material came from peripheral blood. The receptor set was obtained from a woman between 70 and 85 years old with COVID-19, enrolled during active disease.

The J gene is TRBJ2-3, the V gene TRBV19; 7 positions agree with TRBD2. Germline CDR1 is LNHDA and CDR2 is SQIVND (reference sequence). This CDR3 has 16 amino acids. Trimming removed 7 bases from V and 0 bases from J; junction bases left unmatched: 10. CDR3 residues: CASMGTNPFSTDTQYF. The CDR3 bases are TGTGCCAGTATGGGGACTAACCCATTTAGCACAGATACGCAGTATTTT.

The genes are TRBV27 and TRBJ1-1, with 7 nucleotides matching TRBD1. The V segment lost 0 bases and the J segment 0 bases; nucleotides outside the gene matches: 7. CDR1 and CDR2 (germline): MNHEY, SMNVEV (reference sequence). The length of the CDR3 is 17 residues. The CDR3 nucleotides are TGTGCCAGCAGTTTATCAATGGGGGACAGTTTGAACACTGAAGCTTTCTTT. This sequence encodes CASSLSMGDSLNTEAFF.

This chain uses TRBV28 with TRBJ1-4; D not resolved. CDR1 is MDHEN and CDR2 is SYDVKM in the germline V gene. V shed 6 bases and J shed 7 bases, with 15 bases lying between them. The CDR3 is 14 amino acids. CDR3 in amino acids: CASSPFAPSEKLFF. DNA of the CDR3: TGTGCCAGCAGCCCATTTGCGCCGAGTGAAAAACTGTTTTTT.

The chain is built from TRBV29-1 and TRBJ1-2; 7 nucleotides match TRBD1. The germline V gene encodes CDR1 SQVTM and CDR2 ANQGSEA. With 2 bases clipped from V and 5 bases from J, the junction kept 5 bases outside the gene matches. The CDR3 has 13 residues. The CDR3 is CSVERQGWYGYTF. In DNA, the CDR3 is TGCAGCGTTGAACGACAGGGTTGGTATGGCTACACCTTC.

The gene calls are TRBV6-5 and TRBJ1-1; the match to TRBD1 covers 9 bases. CDR1 MNHEY and CDR2 SVGAGI come from the germline V gene. The CDR3 has 15 residues. Unmatched junction bases numbered 6, after V lost 6 bases and J lost 1 base. The CDR3 here is CASSYWGQGNTEAFF. The CDR3 DNA reads TGTGCCAGCAGCTATTGGGGACAGGGGAACACTGAAGCTTTCTTT.

The rearrangement joins TRBV5-1 to TRBJ2-7, with 8 bases fitting TRBD1. Per germline, CDR1 SGHRS and CDR2 YFSETQ. CDR3 length: 14 residues. The V segment lost 5 bases and the J segment 4 bases; nucleotides outside the gene matches: 8. The CDR3 region is CASRQSGGVYEQYF. Here the CDR3 DNA reads TGCGCCAGCAGACAGTCAGGGGGCGTGTACGAGCAGTACTTC.

For this clone: The sample holds other DNA sequences that translate to the same CDR3. This chain links TRBV18 with TRBJ1-2; TRBD1 matches at 7 bases. CDR1 and CDR2 from the germline V gene are KGHSH and LQKENI. V trimming: 4 bases; J trimming: 6 bases; junction bases outside the gene matches: 2. This CDR3 contains 12 residues. CDR3 sequence: CASSLDRDGYTF. CDR3 nucleotides: TGTGCCAGCTCACTAGACAGGGATGGCTACACCTTC.

V gene TRBV14 combines with J gene TRBJ2-7; possible D gene TRBD2, 5 bases. Trimming left V 3 bases short and J 7 bases short, with 16 bases between. This CDR3 has 14 amino acids. CDR1 and CDR2 (germline): SGHDN, FVKESK. CDR3: CASSHPGMATEQYF. The CDR3 nucleotides read TGTGCCAGCAGCCATCCGGGAATGGCGACGGAGCAGTACTTC.